This entry lists 18 T cell receptor beta chains sequenced from one sample in a study of graft-versus-host responses after intestinal transplantation. Measured with immunoSEQ multiplex PCR; TCRdb has only the in-frame clones, and not every one. The sample has some 46,000 clones; around 96% are singletons. The sample was PBMCs, taken 330 to 350 days after intestinal transplant. The source of these receptors is a human patient who received an intestinal transplant, so some T cells may come from the graft donor.

V is TRBV9 and J is TRBJ2-2; the match to TRBD2 covers 9 bases. Germline loops: CDR1 SGDLS, CDR2 YYNGEE. V gave up 3 bases and J gave up 7 bases; unmatched junction bases: 13. This CDR3 region has 17 residues. Written as DNA, the CDR3 is TGTGCCAGCAGCGGGGGCGGGAGGGGCGTCGGGAGCGGGGAGCTGTTTTTT. This encodes CASSGGGRGVGSGELFF. Combining the CDR3 with reference TRBV9 and TRBJ2-2 gives the whole variable domain DSGVTQTPKHLITATGQRVTLRCSPRSGDLSVYWYQQSLDQGLQFLIQYYNGEERAKGNILERFSAQQFPDLHSELNLSSLELGDSALYFCASSGGGRGVGSGELFFGEGSRLTVL.

The genes are TRBV6-5 and TRBJ2-3; TRBD1 or TRBD2 may be the D gene (6 bases each). V lost 5 bases and J 6 bases, leaving 12 bases between the germline ends. CDR1 and CDR2 (germline): MNHEY, SVGAGI. The CDR3 is 13 residues long. The CDR3 loop reads CASSAPGADTQYF. The DNA for the CDR3 is TGTGCCAGCAGTGCCCCGGGGGCCGATACGCAGTATTTT.

The chain links TRBV28 to TRBJ2-7; TRBD1 or TRBD2 may be the D gene (5 bases each). Looked up from germline, CDR1 is MDHEN and CDR2 is SYDVKM. Trimming stripped 0 bases from V and 0 bases from J, with 9 bases between. The CDR3 is 15 amino acids. CDR3 sequence reads: CASSLWSGTSYEQYF. In nucleotides, the CDR3 is TGTGCCAGCAGTTTATGGTCAGGGACCTCCTACGAGCAGTACTTC.

This sequence joins TRBV6-1 and TRBJ2-5; D gene unclear. Trimming took off 0 bases at V and 5 bases at J, with 10 bases between the two ends. CDR1 is MNHNS, CDR2 SASEGT, per germline. There are 14 residues in the CDR3. CDR3 sequence reads: CASSEAPGTETQYF. In DNA, the CDR3 is TGTGCCAGCAGTGAAGCACCAGGAACGGAGACCCAGTACTTC.

The CDR3 nucleotides are TGCGCCAGCAGCCAGGTGACAGGGGGCCCCCACGAGCAGTACTTC. Amino acid sequence: CASSQVTGGPHEQYF. The chain couples TRBV4-1 to TRBJ2-7; TRBD1 aligns across 10 bases. Trimming took 3 bases from V and 5 from J; bases not matched to a gene: 7. Germline CDR1 reads MGHRA; CDR2 reads YSYEKL. This CDR3 contains 15 residues.

The table lists this clone with a count of one. The rearrangement joins TRBV6-5 to TRBJ1-2; 7 bases match TRBD1. The V gene's germline CDR1 is MNHEY and CDR2 SVGAGI. V gave up 6 bases and J gave up 6 bases; unmatched junction bases: 10. There are 14 residues in the CDR3. The CDR3 loop reads CASRSTGNVDGYTF. The DNA of the CDR3 is TGTGCCAGCAGATCGACAGGGAACGTAGATGGCTACACCTTC.

V and J are TRBV7-2 and TRBJ2-1, with TRBD2 identical over 13 bases. The CDR3 spans 16 residues. The V and J ends lost 4 bases and 4 bases, in that order; junction bases with no gene match: 4. Germline CDR1 reads SGHTA; CDR2 reads FQGNSA. The CDR3 bases are TGTGCCAGCAGCTCTTCGACTAGCGGGAGGTACAATGAGCAGTTCTTC. Its translation: CASSSSTSGRYNEQFF.

In this sample, this clone turned up a few times. The chain links TRBV18 to TRBJ2-5, with unresolved D. Trimming pared 2 bases from V and 3 bases from J, leaving 1 base between. The CDR3 extends over 11 amino acids. The germline gives CDR1 KGHSH, CDR2 LQKENI. CDR3 in DNA: TGTGCCAGCTCACCAAAAGAGACCCAGTACTTC. It encodes CASSPKETQYF.

The chain employs TRBV5-1 and TRBJ2-3; 7 bases are shared with TRBD1. Germline lookup yields CDR1 SGHRS and CDR2 YFSETQ. The CDR3 runs to 17 residues. The V and J ends lost 2 bases and 4 bases, in that order; junction bases with no gene match: 13. CDR3 sequence reads: CASSFSHDRVQADTQYF. CDR3 sequence (DNA): TGCGCCAGCAGCTTCAGCCACGACAGGGTACAAGCAGATACGCAGTATTTT.

V and J are TRBV6-1 and TRBJ2-3; 12 nucleotides line up with TRBD2. Germline V gene data show CDR1 as MNHNS and CDR2 as SASEGT. This CDR3 is 17 amino acids long. V dropped 4 bases and J dropped 3; count of bases not matched to a gene: 8. CDR3 coding DNA: TGTGCCAGCAGTGTCCACGGAACTAGCGGGGGGACAGATACGCAGTATTTT. Its protein is CASSVHGTSGGTDTQYF.

CDR3 loop: CASSFSNQPQHF. CDR3 in DNA: TGTGCCAGCAGTTTTAGCAATCAGCCCCAGCATTTT. The V gene is TRBV28, the J gene TRBJ1-5, with no clear D. From germline, CDR1 is MDHEN and CDR2 SYDVKM. The CDR3 is 12 residues long. Trimming stripped 3 bases from V and 0 bases from J, with 0 bases between. The full variable domain, completed using reference TRBV28 and TRBJ1-5, is DVKVTQSSRYLVKRTGEKVFLECVQDMDHENMFWYRQDPGLGLRLIYFSYDVKMKEKGDIPEGYSVSREKKERFSLILESASTNQTSMYLCASSFSNQPQHFGDGTRLSIL.

This chain's CDR3 is CASSLGEGLTEAFF. Written as DNA, the CDR3 is TGTGCCAGCAGCTTAGGAGAGGGATTAACTGAAGCTTTCTTT. This chain uses TRBV11-2 with TRBJ1-1; the D is unclear. Trimming pared 1 base from V and 5 bases from J, leaving 11 bases between. The CDR3 is 14 amino acids. Germline V gene sequence: CDR1 SGHAT, CDR2 FQNNGV.

The rearrangement joins TRBV2 to TRBJ2-5; the D gene could be TRBD1 or TRBD2 (6 bases each). Trimming stripped 2 bases from V and 1 base from J, with 14 bases between. CDR3 length: 16 residues. Germline lookup yields CDR1 SNHLY and CDR2 FYNNEI. Here the CDR3 DNA reads TGTGCCAGCAGTGAATCCGGGTGGGGGGCCCAAGAGACCCAGTACTTC. Translated: CASSESGWGAQETQYF.

The chain has TRBV18 and TRBJ1-1, with TRBD1 matching 8 bases. The CDR3 runs to 17 residues. Germline values: CDR1 KGHSH, CDR2 LQKENI. The ends lost 4 bases at V and 0 bases at J; junction bases unmatched: 10. The CDR3 bases are TGTGCCAGCTCACTCTATACAGGGGGAACGGTGAACACTGAAGCTTTCTTT. The encoded protein is CASSLYTGGTVNTEAFF. The complete variable domain, with remaining parts taken from reference TRBV18 and TRBJ1-1, reads NAGVMQNPRHLVRRRGQEARLRCSPMKGHSHVYWYRQLPEEGLKFMVYLQKENIIDESGMPKERFSAEFPKEGPSILRIQQVVRGDSAAYFCASSLYTGGTVNTEAFFGQGTRLTVV.

V gene TRBV7-3 combines with J gene TRBJ1-1; possible D gene TRBD1, 5 bases. V dropped 3 bases and J dropped 7 bases, with 15 bases sitting between them. The CDR3 sequence is 14 residues long. In germline, CDR1 is SGHTA, CDR2 FQGTGA. The CDR3 loop reads CASSFGAATGEAFF. For the CDR3, the DNA is TGTGCCAGCAGCTTCGGGGCGGCGACCGGTGAAGCTTTCTTT. The complete variable domain, with remaining parts taken from reference TRBV7-3 and TRBJ1-1, reads GAGVSQTPSNKVTEKGKYVELRCDPISGHTALYWYRQSLGQGPEFLIYFQGTGAADDSGLPNDRFFAVRPEGSVSTLKIQRTERGDSAVYLCASSFGAATGEAFFGQGTRLTVV.

The V gene is TRBV9, the J gene TRBJ2-1; D unresolved. In germline, CDR1 is SGDLS, CDR2 YYNGEE. The V end lost 3 bases, the J end lost 4 bases, and 5 bases lay between the germline ends. CDR3 size: 12 residues. The CDR3 loop reads CASSGLYNEQFF. DNA of the CDR3: TGTGCCAGCAGCGGGCTTTACAATGAGCAGTTCTTC.

This chain connects TRBV6-5 to TRBJ2-1; no clear D gene. Trimming took off 0 bases at V and 7 bases at J, with 16 bases between the two ends. The CDR3 loop spans 16 amino acids. In germline, CDR1 is MNHEY, CDR2 SVGAGI. CDR3 sequence: CASSYSLVGKGNEQFF. CDR3 DNA: TGTGCCAGCAGTTACTCGTTGGTGGGAAAGGGTAATGAGCAGTTCTTC.

The chain carries TRBV6-1 and TRBJ2-7; possibly TRBD1 for D (8 bases). Germline V gene data show CDR1 as MNHNS and CDR2 as SASEGT. V lost 5 bases to trimming and J lost 3 bases, with 17 bases between them. The CDR3 is 15 amino acids. The CDR3 loop is CASSTQGGAGYEQYF. As DNA, the CDR3 is TGTGCCAGCAGTACACAGGGGGGGGCGGGCTACGAGCAGTACTTC.